This TCR beta chain was obtained from a study of tumor-infiltrating lymphocytes in oesophageal squamous cell carcinoma. With respect to this clonotype: This may be a read error, as it is one base from a much larger clone.

TCRdb called the PCR reads again in MiXCR, with one record for every CDR3 protein. The sample has more than 15,000 distinct CDR3 sequences; about two fifths are singletons. CDR3 length: 14 residues. The germline V and J ends were trimmed by 3 bases and 5 bases, with 13 bases remaining between them. CDR1 is SGHDT, CDR2 YYEEEE, per germline. This chain connects TRBV5-6 to TRBJ2-3; tentatively, D is TRBD1 or TRBD2 (5 bases each). This TCR was sampled from a male donor with esophageal squamous cell carcinoma. Specimen: esophageal tumor tissue. In DNA, the CDR3 is TGTGCCAGCAGCTGGGGGTCTTTGGAAGATACGCAGTATTTT. The encoded protein is CASSWGSLEDTQYF.